This entry lists 28 T cell receptor beta chains sequenced from one sample in a study of cytotoxic CD8 clonotypes in ibrutinib-treated CLL. Here immunoSEQ multiplex PCR was the method, and the copy in TCRdb shows in-frame clones only, minus some. This sample yields 110,000 to 150,000 clones, of which 70% to 80% are seen a single time; 5.1% belongs to the top ten. Sequencing used PBMCs, obtained after 24 months of ibrutinib treatment. Every receptor here comes from a human donor with chronic lymphocytic leukemia.

The rearrangement joins TRBV6-6 to TRBJ2-3, with a possible D match to TRBD2 (7 bases). CDR3 length: 15 amino acids. Trimming removed 6 bases at V and 5 bases at J, with 18 bases between. Germline loops: CDR1 MNHNY, CDR2 SVGAGI (reference sequence). The CDR3 is CASRGLGGAGDTQYF. CDR3 bases: TGTGCCAGCAGGGGCTTAGGGGGGGCTGGAGATACGCAGTATTTT.

CDR3 residues: CASTLEPTYEQYF. DNA for the CDR3: TGTGCCAGCACCCTAGAGCCTACCTACGAGCAGTACTTC. This chain links TRBV6-6 with TRBJ2-7; D gene unclear. The CDR3 covers 13 residues. The V gene's germline CDR1 is MNHNY and CDR2 SVGAGI (reference sequence). V was trimmed by 7 bases and J by 2 bases, leaving 12 bases between them.

This clone has only a few counts. The J gene is TRBJ1-5, the V gene TRBV18; D remains ambiguous. V dropped 3 bases and J dropped 2 bases, with 11 bases sitting between them. This CDR3 region has 15 residues. The germline CDR1 and CDR2 sequences are KGHSH and LQKENI. The CDR3: CASSPAGQGNQPQHF. Here the CDR3 DNA reads TGTGCCAGCTCACCGGCCGGGCAGGGCAATCAGCCCCAGCATTTT.

The chain has TRBV10-3 and TRBJ1-5; TRBD1 might be the D (5 bases). CDR1 and CDR2 from the germline V gene are ENHRY and SYGVKD. CDR3 size: 15 residues. The V end lost 8 bases, the J end lost 1 base, and 15 bases lay between the germline ends. The CDR3 loop is CAIGAGTVSNQPQHF. As DNA, the CDR3 is TGTGCCATCGGGGCAGGGACGGTCAGCAATCAGCCCCAGCATTTT.

The CDR3 spells CASSLHGGEQYF. In nucleotides, the CDR3 is TGTGCCAGCAGCTTACATGGGGGCGAGCAGTACTTC. This chain links TRBV7-9 with TRBJ2-7; D may be TRBD1 or TRBD2 (5 bases each). The CDR3 is 12 residues long. Germline CDR1 is SEHNR and CDR2 is FQNEAQ (reference sequence). V was cut by 2 bases and J by 6 bases, with 8 bases left in between.

The rearrangement uses TRBV11-3 and TRBJ2-5; D is possibly TRBD2 (7 bases). The CDR3 runs to 15 residues. In germline, CDR1 is SGHNT, CDR2 YENEEA. V shed 5 bases and J shed 1 base, with 14 bases lying between them. The chain's CDR3 is CASSQAGGLQETQYF. In DNA, the CDR3 is TGTGCCAGCAGCCAAGCCGGGGGGCTCCAAGAGACCCAGTACTTC.

The chain joins TRBV28 to TRBJ2-7; 10 nucleotides align to TRBD2. V was clipped by 6 bases and J by 3 bases; unmatched bases: 5. The CDR3 covers 14 residues. CDR1 is MDHEN and CDR2 is SYDVKM in the germline V gene. Here the CDR3 DNA reads TGTGCCAGCAGAAGGCTAGCGGGGGTCTACGAGCAGTACTTC. Residues: CASRRLAGVYEQYF.

The genes are TRBV19 and TRBJ2-1; unclear D gene. CDR1 and CDR2 from the germline V gene are LNHDA and SQIVND (reference sequence). This CDR3 comprises 11 residues. V was cut by 5 bases and J by 8 bases, with 7 bases left in between. In DNA, the CDR3 is TGTGCCAGTAGTGAGGCTGATGAGCAGTTCTTC. Its protein is CASSEADEQFF.

This chain links TRBV15 with TRBJ2-3, with D possibly TRBD2 on 5 matching bases. Germline CDR1 LNHNV, CDR2 YYDKDF (reference sequence). V was shortened by 0 bases and J by 8 bases, with 9 bases between the two germline ends. The length of the CDR3 is 13 residues. CDR3 sequence reads: CATSRDAAGTQYF. CDR3 in DNA: TGTGCCACCAGCAGAGATGCTGCGGGTACGCAGTATTTT.

The rearrangement links TRBV18 to TRBJ2-7; weak D call: TRBD2 (6 bases). With 6 bases removed from V and 2 bases from J, the gap between germline ends came to 14 bases. This CDR3 has 14 residues. Looked up from germline, CDR1 is KGHSH and CDR2 is LQKENI. The CDR3 DNA sequence: TGTGCCAGCTCCCCCAGTTGGGGGGCCTACGAGCAGTACTTC. Translating it yields CASSPSWGAYEQYF. Filled out from reference TRBV18 and TRBJ2-7, the complete variable domain reads NAGVMQNPRHLVRRRGQEARLRCSPMKGHSHVYWYRQLPEEGLKFMVYLQKENIIDESGMPKERFSAEFPKEGPSILRIQQVVRGDSAAYFCASSPSWGAYEQYFGPGTRLTVT.

V usage is TRBV5-1 and J usage is TRBJ2-3; 13 positions match TRBD2. The CDR3 spans 15 residues. Germline V gives CDR1 SGHRS, CDR2 YFSETQ. Losses at the gene ends were 3 bases for V and 4 bases for J; bases not matched to a gene: 2. The DNA of the CDR3 is TGCGCCAGCAGCTCGACTAGCGGGAGGCCAGATACGCAGTATTTT. This translates into CASSSTSGRPDTQYF. Combining the CDR3 with reference TRBV5-1 and TRBJ2-3 gives the whole variable domain KAGVTQTPRYLIKTRGQQVTLSCSPISGHRSVSWYQQTPGQGLQFLFEYFSETQRNKGNFPGRFSGRQFSNSRSEMNVSTLELGDSALYLCASSSTSGRPDTQYFGPGTRLTVL.

The V call is TRBV7-2, the J call TRBJ2-1, with 9 positions matching TRBD1. The CDR3 is made up of 15 amino acids. Germline assignment: CDR1 SGHTA and CDR2 FQGNSA. J was trimmed by 3 bases and V by 2 bases; bases with no gene match: 2. CDR3 sequence: CASSLPGQGYNEQFF. The CDR3 DNA follows: TGTGCCAGCAGCTTACCGGGACAGGGCTACAATGAGCAGTTCTTC.

This clone has just a few counts. The rearrangement joins TRBV2 to TRBJ2-5; the match to TRBD1 covers 7 bases. The germline V gene has CDR1 SNHLY and CDR2 FYNNEI. The V gene end was trimmed by 5 bases and the J gene end by 5 bases; junction bases not matched to a gene: 8. This CDR3 spans 14 amino acids. The CDR3 loop is CASSPTGVGETQYF. The CDR3 DNA is TGTGCCAGCAGTCCAACAGGGGTGGGGGAGACCCAGTACTTC.

The CDR3 nucleotides read TGTGCCAGCAGTTTATCCGACAGGGTCGGTGGCTACACCTTC. It translates to CASSLSDRVGGYTF. The gene calls are TRBV28 and TRBJ1-2; 7 bases line up with TRBD1. After removal of 1 base from V and 7 bases from J, the junction contained 6 bases not matched to a gene. Germline V gene sequence: CDR1 MDHEN, CDR2 SYDVKM. The CDR3 is 14 amino acids.

This chain links TRBV7-2 with TRBJ1-2; 7 bases align to TRBD1. Germline CDR1 and CDR2: SGHTA and FQGNSA. The trim removed 5 bases at V and 7 bases at J, leaving 1 base unmatched. The CDR3 is 11 residues long. CDR3 nucleotide sequence: TGTGCCAGCAGCGACAGGGTTGGCTACACCTTC. Protein product: CASSDRVGYTF. The full variable domain, its missing parts supplied by reference TRBV7-2 and TRBJ1-2, is GAGVSQSPSNKVTEKGKDVELRCDPISGHTALYWYRQSLGQGLEFLIYFQGNSAPDKSGLPSDRFSAERTGGSVSTLTIQRTQQEDSAVYLCASSDRVGYTFGSGTRLTVV.

The CDR3 bases are TGTGCCAGCAGCCTCGGTCAGATCTCCTACGAGCAGTACTTC. This encodes CASSLGQISYEQYF. The chain recombines TRBV6-6 with TRBJ2-7; D gene uncertain. The CDR3 loop spans 14 amino acids. Germline CDR1 is MNHNY and CDR2 is SVGAGI (reference sequence). V was clipped by 6 bases and J by 0 bases, with 12 bases between them.

V and J are TRBV5-1 and TRBJ1-1, with D hard to call. The CDR3 runs to 17 residues. CDR1 is SGHRS and CDR2 is YFSETQ in the germline V gene. V was cut by 1 base and J by 3 bases, with 19 bases left in between. The CDR3 DNA is TGCGCCAGCAGCTTGATTCCGGCCCGAGGGTGGCACACTGAAGCTTTCTTT. It is translated as CASSLIPARGWHTEAFF.

The J gene is TRBJ1-6, the V gene TRBV15, with a weak D call TRBD1 (5 bases). Germline V CDR1 and CDR2: LNHNV, YYDKDF (reference sequence). The CDR3 covers 18 residues. Between the trimmed V and J ends, which lost 2 bases and 3 bases, there was a span of 17 bases. CDR3 DNA: TGTGCCACCAGCAGATACCGGGGTGGGGCTGTCTATAATTCACCCCTCCACTTT. It is translated as CATSRYRGGAVYNSPLHF.

The genes are TRBV6-5 and TRBJ1-2, with a weak D call TRBD1 (5 bases). V was pared by 7 bases and J by 6 bases, with 15 bases between. The CDR3 sequence is 13 residues long. From germline, CDR1 is MNHEY and CDR2 SVGAGI. In nucleotides, the CDR3 is TGTGCCAGCATGGGCAGGGTCACTAATGGCTACACCTTC. This codes for CASMGRVTNGYTF.

J is TRBJ2-7 and V is TRBV6-5, with 8 bases aligning to TRBD1. Germline V gives CDR1 MNHEY, CDR2 SVGAGI. With V trimmed by 5 bases and J by 1 base, 7 bases remained unmatched. The CDR3 extends over 15 amino acids. The CDR3 DNA reads TGTGCCAGCAGTAGGACAGGGCCACGATCCTACGAGCAGTACTTC. Its protein product is CASSRTGPRSYEQYF.

This sequence joins TRBV28 and TRBJ2-3; D unresolved. Per the germline V gene, CDR1 is MDHEN and CDR2 is SYDVKM. The length of the CDR3 is 15 residues. The germline V and J ends were trimmed by 6 bases and 4 bases, with 17 bases remaining between them. The CDR3 bases are TGTGCCAGCAGCACACAGCCGGATAGGGCAGATACGCAGTATTTT. Translation gives CASSTQPDRADTQYF.

The rearrangement links TRBV6-6 to TRBJ2-7; TRBD1 or TRBD2 may be the D gene (6 bases each). V was clipped by 6 bases and J by 3 bases, with 15 bases between them. Germline V gives CDR1 MNHNY, CDR2 SVGAGI (reference sequence). This CDR3 has 14 residues. CDR3 sequence (DNA): TGTGCCAGCAGAACCCAACAGGGAGGCTACGAGCAGTACTTC. This encodes CASRTQQGGYEQYF.

The J gene is TRBJ1-2, the V gene TRBV6-1; D is unresolved. Germline CDR1 reads MNHNS; CDR2 reads SASEGT. V lost 7 bases, J lost 8 bases, and 14 bases lay in between. CDR3 length: 12 amino acids. CDR3 residues: CASTPLPGGYTF. CDR3 DNA sequence: TGTGCCAGCACCCCCCTCCCAGGCGGCTACACCTTC.

This clone was observed a handful of times. The V gene is TRBV14, the J gene TRBJ2-5; 9 bases match TRBD2. The CDR3 has 15 amino acids. Per the germline V gene, CDR1 is SGHDN and CDR2 is FVKESK. Trimming cost V 1 base and J 2 bases; bases outside gene matches: 2. CDR3 DNA sequence: TGTGCCAGCAGCCAAGCAGCGGGGGGTCAAGAGACCCAGTACTTC. The encoded protein is CASSQAAGGQETQYF. Looking up the rest from reference TRBV14 and TRBJ2-5 gives the full variable domain: EAGVTQFPSHSVIEKGQTVTLRCDPISGHDNLYWYRRVMGKEIKFLLHFVKESKQDESGMPNNRFLAERTGGTYSTLKVQPAELEDSGVYFCASSQAAGGQETQYFGPGTRLLVL.

The chain is built from TRBV7-3 and TRBJ2-3, with D possibly matching TRBD2 (6 bases). The CDR3 sequence is 16 residues long. Germline V gives CDR1 SGHTA, CDR2 FQGTGA. V was shortened by 5 bases and J by 2 bases, with 17 bases between the two germline ends. The CDR3 DNA is TGTGCCAGCAGCCCCCCGGGTAGCGGAAACACAGATACGCAGTATTTT. As protein: CASSPPGSGNTDTQYF.

On this clone itself: This specimen includes other DNA sequences encoding the same CDR3. V is TRBV7-2 and J is TRBJ1-2, with 7 positions matching TRBD1. Looked up from germline, CDR1 is SGHTA and CDR2 is FQGNSA. The length of the CDR3 is 14 residues. V lost 5 bases, J lost 0 bases, and 3 bases stayed unmatched. CDR3 region: CASSPGTANYGYTF. The CDR3 nucleotides are TGTGCCAGCAGCCCCGGGACAGCTAACTATGGCTACACCTTC.

This clone appeared a few times. The chain has TRBV5-4 and TRBJ2-7, with D uncertain. V dropped 4 bases and J dropped 0 bases, with 11 bases sitting between them. The CDR3 contains 14 residues. Germline loops: CDR1 SGHNT, CDR2 YYREEE (reference sequence). The CDR3 loop reads CASSPDPSSYEQYF. The CDR3 nucleotides are TGTGCCAGCAGCCCGGACCCGAGCTCCTACGAGCAGTACTTC. The full variable domain, its missing parts supplied by reference TRBV5-4 and TRBJ2-7, is ETGVTQSPTHLIKTRGQQVTLRCSSQSGHNTVSWYQQALGQGPQFIFQYYREEENGRGNFPPRFSGLQFPNYSSELNVNALELDDSALYLCASSPDPSSYEQYFGPGTRLTVT.

This chain connects TRBV20-1 to TRBJ2-3, with D unclear. CDR3 length equals 11 residues. CDR1 is DFQATT and CDR2 is SNEGSKA in the germline V gene (reference sequence). Trimming shortened V by 7 bases and J by 4 bases, and 9 bases separated the two germline ends. The DNA for the CDR3 is TGCAGTGTCCCCCCGGCAGATACGCAGTATTTT. It yields the protein CSVPPADTQYF.